Here is one TCR beta chain with its context. The data were obtained in a study of shared clonotypes between healthy human individuals. This CDR3 region has 15 residues. The V end was cut by 1 base, the J end by 8 bases, with 16 bases between. Germline loops: CDR1 SGHRS, CDR2 YFSETQ. Sequenced by immunoSEQ multiplex PCR; TCRdb stores in-frame clones only, minus some. Of 2,500,000 or so clones in the sample, around 90% were seen once. The source of this sequence is a man aged 18 to 29 in good health. Some clones in this sample may be carry-over from other donors' samples. J is TRBJ1-5 and V is TRBV5-1, with a possible D match to TRBD1 (5 bases). The material sequenced was naive CD4+ T cells from PBMCs. Subset given: CD45RA+ positively selected. The CDR3 spells CASSLNPQGTEPQHF. The CDR3 DNA is TGCGCCAGCAGCTTGAATCCCCAGGGAACCGAGCCCCAGCATTTT.